These T cell receptor beta chains were read from a single sample in a study of T-cell reconstitution after alpha-beta-depleted transplantation in children. TCRdb redid the calling of the PCR reads with MiXCR, one entry per CDR3 protein. This table has 200,000 to 250,000 distinct CDR3 sequences, about 12% appearing once. The sample was PBMCs from the stem cell graft donor, taken from the stem cell graft. These receptors were taken from a human donor who donated a stem cell graft to a child with acute lymphoblastic leukemia. Both conserved end residues are part of each CDR3.

v_call cdr3_aa
TRBV6-2/TRBV6-3 CASSSGTWGNEQFF
TRBV4-2 CASSQVMDRPRGKETQYF
TRBV7-2 CASSAGPHAEAFF
TRBV4-2 CASSQDASISRVSPRLYEQYF
TRBV29-1 CSVAILADLKTDTQYF
TRBV18 CASYLAGVDNEQFF
TRBV12-3/TRBV12-4 CASSPGTAYNEQFF
TRBV6-2/TRBV6-3 CASSRNSGGGGDTQYF
TRBV7-8 CASSPYRGRDGYTF
TRBV6-5 CASSYSAGDGNTIYF